This T cell receptor beta chain was found in a study of cytomegalovirus exposure and HLA in healthy donors. Study outcomes and limitations: A later analysis showed TCR association rates differing by HLA locus, peaking at DRB1 and lowest at HLA-C. Among immune exposure information, only CMV serostatus was available.

PCR employed 60 Vbeta and 13 Jbeta primers. The repertoire was sequenced with immunoSEQ multiplex PCR; TCRdb's copy has only in-frame clones and lacks some. This table holds over 150,000 clones, about 81% found once. This clone was found once. Its antigen is undetermined. The CDR3 length is 13 residues. The V gene end was trimmed by 6 bases and the J gene end by 8 bases; junction bases not matched to a gene: 8. In germline, CDR1 is SQVTM, CDR2 ANQGSEA. The sequenced sample was PBMCs. The receptor comes from a woman in her twenties or thirties in good health and CMV-seronegative. The chain is built from TRBV29-1 and TRBJ2-4, with 9 positions matching TRBD1. The CDR3 spells CSVRRDREDIQYF. As DNA, the CDR3 is TGCAGCGTCCGGCGGGACAGGGAGGACATTCAGTACTTC.